This entry is about one T cell receptor beta chain. Its target is not known. The sample originates from a study of T cells after yellow fever vaccination. TCRdb independently ran MiXCR on the 5' RACE reads; one entry per CDR3 protein. Here the sample spans hundreds of thousands of distinct CDR3 sequences, approximately 13% being singletons. Study-level findings and limits: Sorted repertoires could include abundant contaminating clonotypes from bulk cells.

CDR3 length equals 16 residues. Germline V gene lookup returns CDR1 MNHNS and CDR2 SASEGT. V was shortened by 6 bases and J by 3 bases, with 18 bases between the two germline ends. Sample: PBMCs, taken on the day of the yellow fever booster vaccination. The gene calls are TRBV6-1 and TRBJ1-5; D unclear. This receptor was taken from a man aged 25 to 45 who received the YFV17D yellow fever vaccine. CDR3 loop: CASSPRRAGNNQPQHF. CDR3 bases: TGTGCCAGCAGCCCAAGGAGGGCTGGAAACAATCAGCCCCAGCATTTT.